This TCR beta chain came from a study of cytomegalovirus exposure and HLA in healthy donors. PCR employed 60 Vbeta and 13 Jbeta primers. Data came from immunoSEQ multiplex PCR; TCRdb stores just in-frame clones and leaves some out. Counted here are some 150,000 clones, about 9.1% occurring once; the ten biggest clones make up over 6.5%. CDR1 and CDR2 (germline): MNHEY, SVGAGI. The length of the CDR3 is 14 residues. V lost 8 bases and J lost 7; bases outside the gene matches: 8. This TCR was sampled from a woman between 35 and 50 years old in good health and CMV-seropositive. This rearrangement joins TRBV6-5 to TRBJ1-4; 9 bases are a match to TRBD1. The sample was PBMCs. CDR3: CASSWTGVGEKLFF. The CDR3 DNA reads TGTGCCAGCTCCTGGACAGGGGTGGGTGAAAAACTGTTTTTT.